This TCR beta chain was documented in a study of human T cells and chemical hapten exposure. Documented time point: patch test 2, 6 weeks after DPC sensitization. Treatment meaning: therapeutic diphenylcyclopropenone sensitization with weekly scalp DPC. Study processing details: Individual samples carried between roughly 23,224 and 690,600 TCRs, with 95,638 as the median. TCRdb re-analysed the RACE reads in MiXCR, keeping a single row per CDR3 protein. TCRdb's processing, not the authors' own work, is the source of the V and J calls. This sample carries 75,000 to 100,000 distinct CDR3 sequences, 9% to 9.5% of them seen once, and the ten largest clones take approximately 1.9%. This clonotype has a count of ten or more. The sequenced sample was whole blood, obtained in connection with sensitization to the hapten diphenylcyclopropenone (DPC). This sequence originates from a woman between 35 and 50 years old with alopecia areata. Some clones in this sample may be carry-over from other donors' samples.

CDR3 in amino acids: CSARATARGLYEQYF. CDR3 DNA sequence: TGCAGTGCTAGAGCCACTGCCAGGGGGCTCTACGAGCAGTACTTC. This sequence joins TRBV20-1 and TRBJ2-7; 8 bases fit TRBD1. From germline, CDR1 is DFQATT and CDR2 SNEGSKA (reference sequence). V lost 1 base, J lost 3 bases, and 8 bases stayed unmatched. The CDR3 consists of 15 residues.